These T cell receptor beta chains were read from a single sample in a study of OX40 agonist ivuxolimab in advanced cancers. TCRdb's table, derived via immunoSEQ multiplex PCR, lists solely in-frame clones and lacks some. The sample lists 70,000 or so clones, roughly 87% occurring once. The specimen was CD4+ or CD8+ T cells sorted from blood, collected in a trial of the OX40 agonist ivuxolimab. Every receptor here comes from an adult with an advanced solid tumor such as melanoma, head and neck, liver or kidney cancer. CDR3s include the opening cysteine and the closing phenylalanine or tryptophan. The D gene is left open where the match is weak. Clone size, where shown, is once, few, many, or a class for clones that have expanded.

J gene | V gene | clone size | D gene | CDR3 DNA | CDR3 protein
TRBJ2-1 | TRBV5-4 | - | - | TGTGCCAGCAGCTTAAACGGCATGGGGCAGTTCTTC | CASSLNGMGQFF
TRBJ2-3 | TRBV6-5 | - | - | TGTGCCAGCAGTTCTCGTCAAAGGGCTGGTACGCAGTATTTT | CASSSRQRAGTQYF
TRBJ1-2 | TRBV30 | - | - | TGTGCCTGGAAGCTAGGGTCCTATGGCTACACCTTC | CAWKLGSYGYTF
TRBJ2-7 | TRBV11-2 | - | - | TGTGCCAGCAGCCGCCACGACATTTCCTCCTACGAGCAGTACTTC | CASSRHDISSYEQYF
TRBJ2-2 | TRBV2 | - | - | TGTGCCAGCAGTGCCGAACGAGTAGGGGAGCTGTTTTTT | CASSAERVGELFF
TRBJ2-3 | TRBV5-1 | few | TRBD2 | TGCGCCAGCAGCATCCAGAGCGGGGGGGCAGGAGATACGCAGTATTTT | CASSIQSGGAGDTQYF
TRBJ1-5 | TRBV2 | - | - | TGTGCCAGCGGGAAAAGAGAGGTGAGGCAGCCCCAGCATTTT | CASGKREVRQPQHF
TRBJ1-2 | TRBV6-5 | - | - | TGTGCCAGCAGACCTCCCGGTAGCTCTAACTATGGCTACACCTTC | CASRPPGSSNYGYTF
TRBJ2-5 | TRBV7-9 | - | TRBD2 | TGTGCCAGCAGCCCCCGGGGTAGCGGGTTAGAGACCCAGTACTTC | CASSPRGSGLETQYF
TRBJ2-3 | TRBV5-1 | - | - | TGCGCCAGCAGCCCCACGCCTACTAGGGCCCCAGATACGCAGTATTTT | CASSPTPTRAPDTQYF
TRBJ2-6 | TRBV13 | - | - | TGTGCCAGCGTAAGGGGGAGCTCTGGGGCCAACGTCCTGACTTTC | CASVRGSSGANVLTF
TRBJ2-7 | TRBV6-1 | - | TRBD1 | TGTGCCAGCAGTGAAACCAGGGGGGAGCAGTACTTC | CASSETRGEQYF
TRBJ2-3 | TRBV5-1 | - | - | TGCGCCAGCAGCTCCCGTCGAATCACAGATACGCAGTATTTT | CASSSRRITDTQYF
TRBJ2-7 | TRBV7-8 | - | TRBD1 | TGTGCCAGCAGCCCCCGGACAGGGGGCTACGAGCAGTACTTC | CASSPRTGGYEQYF
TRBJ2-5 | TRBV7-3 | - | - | TGTGCCAGCAGCTTAACGGCTGGGTCACCCACCTGGGAGCAGTACTTC | CASSLTAGSPTWEQYF